This T cell receptor (beta chain) derives from a study of blood T cell repertoires in COVID-19. Study overall: Sites in the United States, Italy and Spain provided acute and convalescent COVID-19 samples. PBMCs, B-cell-depleted T cells, or T cells provided the cDNA or gDNA that made up the material.

In the authors' workflow: Researchers report that nucleated cell counts were estimated from reference gene primer amplification. Assay: immunoSEQ multiplex PCR; the TCRdb copy retains only in-frame clones and omits some. V, J and clone size were drawn from that table, and D and trimming were deduced from the DNA. The sample carries some 130,000 clones, over 75% recorded once. The CDR3 extends over 15 amino acids. Between the trimmed V and J ends, which lost 0 bases and 4 bases, there was a span of 13 bases. Per the germline V gene, CDR1 is SGHRS and CDR2 is YFSETQ. This TCR derives from a man of 80 years or more with acute or convalescent COVID-19. This chain links TRBV5-1 with TRBJ1-1, with unresolved D. Sequenced: peripheral blood. CDR3 sequence reads: CASSLDAGTRTEAFF. The CDR3 region has the DNA TGCGCCAGCAGCTTGGACGCGGGTACGCGCACTGAAGCTTTCTTT. The full variable domain, with the rest looked up from reference TRBV5-1 and TRBJ1-1, is KAGVTQTPRYLIKTRGQQVTLSCSPISGHRSVSWYQQTPGQGLQFLFEYFSETQRNKGNFPGRFSGRQFSNSRSEMNVSTLELGDSALYLCASSLDAGTRTEAFFGQGTRLTVV.